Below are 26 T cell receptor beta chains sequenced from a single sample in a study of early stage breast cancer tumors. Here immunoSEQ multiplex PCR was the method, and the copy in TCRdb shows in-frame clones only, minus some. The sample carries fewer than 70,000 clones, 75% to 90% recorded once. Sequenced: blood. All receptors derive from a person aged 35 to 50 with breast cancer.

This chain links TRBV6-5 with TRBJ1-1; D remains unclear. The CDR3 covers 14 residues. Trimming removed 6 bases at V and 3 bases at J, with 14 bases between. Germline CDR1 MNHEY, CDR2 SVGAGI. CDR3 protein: CASSPRDPDTEAFF. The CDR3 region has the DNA TGTGCCAGCAGCCCCCGAGACCCGGACACTGAAGCTTTCTTT.

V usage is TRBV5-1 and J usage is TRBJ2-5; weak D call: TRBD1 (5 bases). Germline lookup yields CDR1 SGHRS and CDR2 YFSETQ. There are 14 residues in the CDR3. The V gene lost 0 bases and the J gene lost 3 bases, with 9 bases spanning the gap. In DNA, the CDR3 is TGCGCCAGCAGCTTGGGGGGCGTGAAAGAGACCCAGTACTTC. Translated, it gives CASSLGGVKETQYF.

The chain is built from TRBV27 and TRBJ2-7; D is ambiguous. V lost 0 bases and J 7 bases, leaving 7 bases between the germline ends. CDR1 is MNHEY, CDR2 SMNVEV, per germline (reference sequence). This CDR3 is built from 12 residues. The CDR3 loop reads CASSLSGYEQYF. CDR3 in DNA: TGTGCCAGCAGTTTATCGGGATATGAGCAGTACTTC.

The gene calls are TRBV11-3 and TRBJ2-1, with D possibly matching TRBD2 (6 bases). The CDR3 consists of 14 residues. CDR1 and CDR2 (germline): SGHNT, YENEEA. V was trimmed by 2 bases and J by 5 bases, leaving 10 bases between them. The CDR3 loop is CASSLHRLDNEQFF. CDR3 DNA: TGTGCCAGCAGCTTACATCGACTAGACAATGAGCAGTTCTTC.

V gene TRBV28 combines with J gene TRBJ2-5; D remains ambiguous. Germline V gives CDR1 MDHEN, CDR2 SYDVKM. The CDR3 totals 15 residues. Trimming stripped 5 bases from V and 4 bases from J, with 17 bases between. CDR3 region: CASSLPGALRETQYF. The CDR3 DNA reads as TGTGCCAGCAGTCTGCCGGGCGCCCTCAGAGAGACCCAGTACTTC.

The CDR3 DNA sequence: TGTGCCAGCAGTGCTGGGTTTTTCCAGCCCCAGCATTTT. Protein: CASSAGFFQPQHF. J is TRBJ1-5 and V is TRBV2; D is unclear. Germline CDR1 is SNHLY and CDR2 is FYNNEI. The CDR3 has 13 amino acids. The V and J ends lost 4 bases and 7 bases respectively, with 11 bases between them.

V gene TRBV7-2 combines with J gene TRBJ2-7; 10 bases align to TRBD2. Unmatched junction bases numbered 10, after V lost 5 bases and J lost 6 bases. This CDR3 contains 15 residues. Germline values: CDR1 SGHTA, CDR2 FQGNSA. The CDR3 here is CASSRASGSALEQYF. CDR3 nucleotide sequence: TGTGCCAGCAGCCGCGCTAGCGGGAGTGCCCTCGAGCAGTACTTC.

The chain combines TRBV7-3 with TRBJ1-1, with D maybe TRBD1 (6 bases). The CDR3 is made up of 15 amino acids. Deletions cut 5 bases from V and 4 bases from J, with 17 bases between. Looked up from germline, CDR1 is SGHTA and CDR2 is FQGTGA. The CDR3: CASSPRPGDVTEAFF. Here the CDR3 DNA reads TGTGCCAGCAGCCCGAGGCCAGGGGACGTCACTGAAGCTTTCTTT.

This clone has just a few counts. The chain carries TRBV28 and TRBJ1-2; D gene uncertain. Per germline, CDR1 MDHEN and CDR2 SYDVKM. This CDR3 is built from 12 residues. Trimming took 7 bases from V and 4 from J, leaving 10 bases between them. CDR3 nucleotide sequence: TGTGCCAGCACGACGCTCACCTATGGCTACACCTTC. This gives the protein CASTTLTYGYTF.

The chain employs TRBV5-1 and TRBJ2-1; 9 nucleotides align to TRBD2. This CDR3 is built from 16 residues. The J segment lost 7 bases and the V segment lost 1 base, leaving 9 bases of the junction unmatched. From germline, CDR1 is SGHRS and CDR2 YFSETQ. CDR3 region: CASSLLGLAMRNEQFF. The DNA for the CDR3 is TGCGCCAGCAGCTTGCTGGGACTAGCTATGCGGAATGAGCAGTTCTTC.

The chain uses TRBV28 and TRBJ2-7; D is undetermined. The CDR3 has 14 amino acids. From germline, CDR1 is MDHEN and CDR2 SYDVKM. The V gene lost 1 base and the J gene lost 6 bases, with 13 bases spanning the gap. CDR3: CASSLYDGVREQYF. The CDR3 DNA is TGTGCCAGCAGTTTATACGATGGGGTCCGCGAGCAGTACTTC.

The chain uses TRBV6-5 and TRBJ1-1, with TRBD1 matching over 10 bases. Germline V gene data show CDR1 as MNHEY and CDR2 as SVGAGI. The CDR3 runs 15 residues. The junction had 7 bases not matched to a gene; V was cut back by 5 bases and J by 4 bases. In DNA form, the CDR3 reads TGTGCCAGCAGTACGGGGGGACAGGGGAGCACTGAAGCTTTCTTT. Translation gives CASSTGGQGSTEAFF.

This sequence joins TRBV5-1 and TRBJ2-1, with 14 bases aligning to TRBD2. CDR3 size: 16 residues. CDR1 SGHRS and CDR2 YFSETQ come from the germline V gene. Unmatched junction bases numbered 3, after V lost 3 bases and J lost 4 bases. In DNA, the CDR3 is TGCGCCAGCAGCTCACGACTAGCGGGAGGGTACAATGAGCAGTTCTTC. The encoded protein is CASSSRLAGGYNEQFF. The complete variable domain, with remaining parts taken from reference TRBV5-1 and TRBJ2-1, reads KAGVTQTPRYLIKTRGQQVTLSCSPISGHRSVSWYQQTPGQGLQFLFEYFSETQRNKGNFPGRFSGRQFSNSRSEMNVSTLELGDSALYLCASSSRLAGGYNEQFFGPGTRLTVL.

The CDR3 here is CASSLGGLAGGSMDTQYF. CDR3 DNA sequence: TGCGCCAGCAGCTTGGGAGGACTAGCGGGAGGTTCAATGGATACGCAGTATTTT. The V call is TRBV5-1, the J call TRBJ2-3, with TRBD2 matching 14 bases. The CDR3 covers 18 residues. Germline CDR1 reads SGHRS; CDR2 reads YFSETQ. Losses at the gene ends were 0 bases for V and 6 bases for J; bases not matched to a gene: 9.

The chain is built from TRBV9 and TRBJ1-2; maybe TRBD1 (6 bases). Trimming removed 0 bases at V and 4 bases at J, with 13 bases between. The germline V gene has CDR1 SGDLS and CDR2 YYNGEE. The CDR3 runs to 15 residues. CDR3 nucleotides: TGTGCCAGCAGCGTAGCACCGACAGGACCCTATGGCTACACCTTC. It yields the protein CASSVAPTGPYGYTF.

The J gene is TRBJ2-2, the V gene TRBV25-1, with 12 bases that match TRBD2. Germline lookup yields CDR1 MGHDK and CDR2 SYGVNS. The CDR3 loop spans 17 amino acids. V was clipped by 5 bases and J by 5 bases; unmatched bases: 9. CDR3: CASSRASGRAGTGELFF. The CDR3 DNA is TGTGCCAGCAGTCGGGCTAGCGGGAGGGCCGGGACCGGGGAGCTGTTTTTT.

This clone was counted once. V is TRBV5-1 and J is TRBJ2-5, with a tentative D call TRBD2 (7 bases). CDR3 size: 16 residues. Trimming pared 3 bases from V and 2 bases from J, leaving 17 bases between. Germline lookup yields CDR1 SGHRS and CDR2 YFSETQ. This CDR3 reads CASSSGATSEQETQYF. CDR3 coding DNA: TGCGCCAGCAGCTCGGGGGCTACTAGCGAACAAGAGACCCAGTACTTC.

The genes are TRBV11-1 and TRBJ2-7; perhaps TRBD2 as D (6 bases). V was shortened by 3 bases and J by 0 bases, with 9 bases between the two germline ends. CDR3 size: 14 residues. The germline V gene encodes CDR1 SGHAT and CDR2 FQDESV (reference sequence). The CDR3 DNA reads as TGTGCCAGCAGCTTCGGAGGGGACTCCTACGAGCAGTACTTC. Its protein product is CASSFGGDSYEQYF.

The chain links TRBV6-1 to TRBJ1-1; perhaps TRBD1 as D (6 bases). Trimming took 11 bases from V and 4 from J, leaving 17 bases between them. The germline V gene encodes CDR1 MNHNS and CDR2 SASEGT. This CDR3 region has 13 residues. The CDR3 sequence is CASEGGAGTEAFF. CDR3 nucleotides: TGTGCCTCCGAGGGGGGGGCGGGCACTGAAGCTTTCTTT.

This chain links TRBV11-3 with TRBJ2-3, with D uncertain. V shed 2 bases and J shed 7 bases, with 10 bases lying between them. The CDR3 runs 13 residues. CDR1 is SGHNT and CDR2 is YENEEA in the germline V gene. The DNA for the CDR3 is TGTGCCAGCAGCTTAACCGTTTTGCATACGCAGTATTTT. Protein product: CASSLTVLHTQYF.

CDR3 nucleotides: TGTGCCAGCAGCTTCAACACTGAAGCTTTCTTT. Translation: CASSFNTEAFF. The chain combines TRBV5-6 with TRBJ1-1; D not resolved. Germline CDR1 reads SGHDT; CDR2 reads YYEEEE. This CDR3 has 11 residues. Trimming shortened V by 2 bases and J by 2 bases, and 1 base separated the two germline ends.

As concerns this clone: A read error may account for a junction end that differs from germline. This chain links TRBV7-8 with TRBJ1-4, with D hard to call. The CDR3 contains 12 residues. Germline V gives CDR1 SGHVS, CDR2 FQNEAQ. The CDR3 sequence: CASSLARGILLF. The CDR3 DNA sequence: TGTGCCAGCAGCTTAGCCCGCGGTATTCTGTTGTTT.

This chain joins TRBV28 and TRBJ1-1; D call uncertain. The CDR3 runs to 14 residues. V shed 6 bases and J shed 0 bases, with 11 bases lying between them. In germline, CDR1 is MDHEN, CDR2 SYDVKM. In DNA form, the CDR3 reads TGTGCCAGCAGGCCGACAAGCATGAACACTGAAGCTTTCTTT. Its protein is CASRPTSMNTEAFF.

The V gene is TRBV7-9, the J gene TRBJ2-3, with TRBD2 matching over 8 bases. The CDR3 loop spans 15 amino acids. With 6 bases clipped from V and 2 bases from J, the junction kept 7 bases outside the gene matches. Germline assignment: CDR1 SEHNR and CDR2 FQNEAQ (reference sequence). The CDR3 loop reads CASSLVAGSTDTQYF. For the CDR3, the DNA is TGTGCCAGCAGTTTGGTAGCGGGGTCCACAGATACGCAGTATTTT.

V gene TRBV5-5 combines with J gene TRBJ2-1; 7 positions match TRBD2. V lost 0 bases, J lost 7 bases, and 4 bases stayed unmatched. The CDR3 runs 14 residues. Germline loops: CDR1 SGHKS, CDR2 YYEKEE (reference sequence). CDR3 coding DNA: TGTGCCAGCAGCTTGGGCGGGAGAGGTAATGAGCAGTTCTTC. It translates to CASSLGGRGNEQFF.

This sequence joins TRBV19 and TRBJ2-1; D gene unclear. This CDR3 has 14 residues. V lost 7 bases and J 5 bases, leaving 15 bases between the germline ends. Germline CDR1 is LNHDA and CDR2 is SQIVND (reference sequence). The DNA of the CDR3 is TGTGCCAGTACCTCAATAGGACGCAACAATGAGCAGTTCTTC. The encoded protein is CASTSIGRNNEQFF.